Below, 23 T cell receptor beta chains from the same sample are listed, as sequenced in a study of shared clonotypes between healthy human individuals. Clones were sequenced by immunoSEQ multiplex PCR, and TCRdb holds only the in-frame ones, with some missing. The repertoire includes some 2,000,000 clones, over 85% of them detected once, and around 0.13% sits in the top ten. Sequenced: naive CD4+ T cells sorted from blood. Specified subset: CD45RA+ positively selected. These receptors were collected from a man younger than 35 in good health.

The V gene is TRBV7-9, the J gene TRBJ2-3; TRBD2 might be the D (5 bases). Trimming removed 2 bases at V and 2 bases at J, with 14 bases between. CDR3 length: 16 amino acids. Germline loops: CDR1 SEHNR, CDR2 FQNEAQ (reference sequence). The CDR3 spells CASSLSRGFVTDTQYF. Here the CDR3 DNA reads TGTGCCAGCAGCTTATCTCGCGGGTTTGTCACAGATACGCAGTATTTT.

The sample holds one count of this clone. The chain couples TRBV9 to TRBJ2-5, with TRBD2 matching 8 bases. CDR3 length equals 14 residues. Germline V gene sequence: CDR1 SGDLS, CDR2 YYNGEE. V lost 3 bases to trimming and J lost 5 bases; unmatched junction nucleotides: 6. The CDR3 region is CASSGGLARETQYF. For the CDR3, the DNA is TGTGCCAGCAGCGGCGGACTAGCCCGGGAGACCCAGTACTTC.

The rearrangement links TRBV5-1 to TRBJ2-2; D might be TRBD1 (6 bases). V lost 0 bases, J lost 7 bases, and 10 bases lay in between. CDR3 length: 14 amino acids. Germline V lookup: CDR1 SGHRS, CDR2 YFSETQ. The CDR3 nucleotides read TGCGCCAGCAGCTTGGACAGGGCTGGCGGGGAGCTGTTTTTT. Translating gives CASSLDRAGGELFF.

The chain uses TRBV7-9 and TRBJ1-1, with D uncertain. This CDR3 region has 14 residues. Germline V gives CDR1 SEHNR, CDR2 FQNEAQ (reference sequence). V was shortened by 5 bases and J by 5 bases, with 15 bases between the two germline ends. The CDR3: CASSPVSLRTEAFF. In nucleotides, the CDR3 is TGTGCCAGCAGCCCCGTGAGCCTAAGGACTGAAGCTTTCTTT.

The chain carries TRBV5-1 and TRBJ2-7; 7 positions match TRBD2. The CDR3 loop spans 14 amino acids. V dropped 4 bases and J dropped 5; count of bases not matched to a gene: 9. Germline-derived CDR1 and CDR2 are SGHRS and YFSETQ. This CDR3 reads CASSPPGLYHEQYF. The CDR3 coding sequence is TGCGCCAGCAGCCCGCCGGGACTATACCACGAGCAGTACTTC.

The chain uses TRBV6-5 and TRBJ2-1; TRBD2 matches 12 bases. CDR1 is MNHEY, CDR2 SVGAGI, per germline. The CDR3 extends over 15 amino acids. The ends lost 4 bases at V and 8 bases at J; junction bases unmatched: 6. CDR3 DNA: TGTGCCAGCAGTTTACTAGCGGGGGGCGGCCATGAGCAGTTCTTC. It yields the protein CASSLLAGGGHEQFF.

In nucleotides, the CDR3 is TGTGCCAGCAGCGTAGGGTCGGGGACAGAGACCCAGTACTTC. This encodes CASSVGSGTETQYF. The chain uses TRBV9 and TRBJ2-5; D is perhaps TRBD1 or TRBD2 (5 bases each). V was trimmed by 0 bases and J by 4 bases, leaving 10 bases between them. The length of the CDR3 is 14 residues. Germline V gene data show CDR1 as SGDLS and CDR2 as YYNGEE.

V and J are TRBV27 and TRBJ2-1; no definite D call. Trimming left V 3 bases short and J 9 bases short, with 9 bases between. The CDR3 runs to 12 residues. Germline V CDR1 and CDR2: MNHEY, SMNVEV (reference sequence). CDR3 sequence: CASSFLTGEQFF. CDR3 bases: TGTGCCAGCAGTTTCTTGACGGGTGAGCAGTTCTTC.

This chain joins TRBV27 and TRBJ1-1; D ambiguous. CDR1 and CDR2 from the germline V gene are MNHEY and SMNVEV (reference sequence). The V and J ends lost 5 bases and 6 bases respectively, with 16 bases between them. CDR3 length: 14 residues. CDR3 coding DNA: TGTGCCAGCAGTCCCGACTCCGGGAGTGCTGAAGCTTTCTTT. Protein product: CASSPDSGSAEAFF.

This chain connects TRBV5-1 to TRBJ2-7; D gene unclear. CDR1 SGHRS and CDR2 YFSETQ come from the germline V gene. This CDR3 region has 14 residues. Trimming pared 6 bases from V and 1 base from J, leaving 14 bases between. The chain's CDR3 is CASTRDSTSYEQYF. The CDR3 DNA follows: TGCGCCAGCACCCGCGACTCGACTTCCTACGAGCAGTACTTC.

The V and J genes are TRBV6-1 and TRBJ2-7; 8 positions match TRBD2. Unmatched junction bases numbered 12, after V lost 3 bases and J lost 5 bases. Germline CDR1 is MNHNS and CDR2 is SASEGT. There are 16 residues in the CDR3. The CDR3 spells CASSEASGLGVHEQYF. The CDR3, as DNA: TGTGCCAGCAGTGAGGCTAGCGGGCTAGGTGTTCACGAGCAGTACTTC.

Regarding this clone: The sample has other DNA sequences that encode this CDR3 too. This chain joins TRBV5-6 and TRBJ2-7, with unresolved D. CDR3 size: 12 residues. The V gene's germline CDR1 is SGHDT and CDR2 YYEEEE. V shed 1 base and J shed 3 bases, with 5 bases lying between them. The CDR3 is CASSLLGYEQYF. CDR3 bases: TGTGCCAGCAGCTTGCTGGGCTACGAGCAGTACTTC.

The rearrangement joins TRBV6-5 to TRBJ2-7, with D perhaps TRBD1 or TRBD2 (5 bases each). Germline V gives CDR1 MNHEY, CDR2 SVGAGI. The CDR3 has 15 residues. V lost 2 bases, J lost 4 bases, and 15 bases lay in between. CDR3 bases: TGTGCCAGCAGTTACACCCGGGACGGATTGTACGAGCAGTACTTC. This codes for CASSYTRDGLYEQYF.

The CDR3 here is CASSPTAGGPGSYEQYF. The CDR3 DNA follows: TGTGCCAGCAGTCCCACAGCGGGGGGGCCCGGCTCCTACGAGCAGTACTTC. This chain joins TRBV28 and TRBJ2-7; 10 bases agree with TRBD2. Germline V lookup: CDR1 MDHEN, CDR2 SYDVKM. The CDR3 has 17 amino acids. The J segment lost 0 bases and the V segment lost 5 bases, leaving 10 bases of the junction unmatched.

With respect to this clone: The same CDR3 arises from other DNA sequences in this sample as well. This chain joins TRBV11-3 and TRBJ2-2; D unresolved. V lost 1 base, J lost 6 bases, and 9 bases lay in between. The CDR3 runs to 14 residues. The V gene's germline CDR1 is SGHNT and CDR2 YENEEA. In nucleotides, the CDR3 is TGTGCCAGCAGCTTAGCCAGAGAATCCGGGGAGCTGTTTTTT. As protein: CASSLARESGELFF.

The chain employs TRBV29-1 and TRBJ2-3; D is unresolved. The length of the CDR3 is 13 residues. V was shortened by 4 bases and J by 0 bases, with 8 bases between the two germline ends. Germline CDR1 and CDR2: SQVTM and ANQGSEA. The CDR3 reads CSVGLGSTDTQYF. The DNA of the CDR3 is TGCAGCGTTGGTTTAGGGAGCACAGATACGCAGTATTTT.

The chain recombines TRBV7-2 with TRBJ2-1; 10 bases map to TRBD2. The CDR3 length is 18 residues. Germline-derived CDR1 and CDR2 are SGHTA and FQGNSA. V gave up 1 base and J gave up 6 bases; unmatched junction bases: 12. The chain's CDR3 is CASSLVRLAGERANEQFF. The CDR3 region has the DNA TGTGCCAGCAGCTTAGTTCGACTAGCGGGTGAAAGGGCCAATGAGCAGTTCTTC.

The genes are TRBV5-4 and TRBJ1-2; D is unresolved. V gave up 2 bases and J gave up 6 bases, with 14 bases separating them. CDR1 and CDR2 (germline): SGHNT, YYREEE (reference sequence). CDR3 length: 14 residues. The CDR3 region is CASSFISQEDGYTF. CDR3 sequence (DNA): TGTGCCAGCAGCTTTATCTCACAAGAGGATGGCTACACCTTC.

This chain links TRBV19 with TRBJ2-7; TRBD1 matches 10 bases. J was trimmed by 3 bases and V by 4 bases; bases with no gene match: 9. The length of the CDR3 is 16 residues. CDR1 LNHDA and CDR2 SQIVND come from the germline V gene (reference sequence). CDR3: CASSTLPGQGDYEQYF. The CDR3 DNA is TGTGCCAGTAGTACCCTTCCCGGACAGGGGGACTACGAGCAGTACTTC. Complete variable domain (other parts from reference TRBV19 and TRBJ2-7): DGGITQSPKYLFRKEGQNVTLSCEQNLNHDAMYWYRQDPGQGLRLIYYSQIVNDFQKGDIAEGYSVSREKKESFPLTVTSAQKNPTAFYLCASSTLPGQGDYEQYFGPGTRLTVT.

V and J are TRBV2 and TRBJ2-7; 8 bases map to TRBD1. After removal of 9 bases from V and 7 bases from J, the junction contained 8 bases not matched to a gene. This CDR3 is 12 amino acids long. Germline CDR1 and CDR2: SNHLY and FYNNEI. The CDR3 sequence is CASSQGAGEQYF. As DNA, the CDR3 is TGTGCCAGTAGCCAGGGGGCAGGAGAGCAGTACTTC. The full variable domain, rest sourced from reference TRBV2 and TRBJ2-7, is EPEVTQTPSHQVTQMGQEVILRCVPISNHLYFYWYRQILGQKVEFLVSFYNNEISEKSEIFDDQFSVERPDGSNFTLKIRSTKLEDSAMYFCASSQGAGEQYFGPGTRLTVT.

Concerning this clone itself: In the same sample, other DNA sequences code for this CDR3. The V call is TRBV20-1, the J call TRBJ2-7; D is ambiguous. Trimming removed 1 base from V and 4 bases from J, with 5 bases in between. The germline V gene has CDR1 DFQATT and CDR2 SNEGSKA (reference sequence). CDR3 length equals 11 residues. DNA for the CDR3: TGCAGTGCTAGAGTGGGGTACGAGCAGTACTTC. This encodes CSARVGYEQYF.

Here the CDR3 reads CASSSWTSGNEQFF. The CDR3 DNA reads as TGTGCCAGCAGCTCCTGGACTAGCGGCAATGAGCAGTTCTTC. V usage is TRBV11-3 and J usage is TRBJ2-1, with 10 bases identical to TRBD2. The germline gives CDR1 SGHNT, CDR2 YENEEA. The CDR3 has 14 residues. The junction had 3 bases not matched to a gene; V was cut back by 4 bases and J by 6 bases.

The chain recombines TRBV5-1 with TRBJ1-1, with D hard to call. This CDR3 region has 14 residues. V shed 7 bases and J shed 0 bases, with 13 bases lying between them. The germline CDR1 and CDR2 sequences are SGHRS and YFSETQ. The CDR3 loop is CASGLAGVNTEAFF. Written as DNA, the CDR3 is TGCGCCAGCGGATTAGCCGGTGTGAACACTGAAGCTTTCTTT.